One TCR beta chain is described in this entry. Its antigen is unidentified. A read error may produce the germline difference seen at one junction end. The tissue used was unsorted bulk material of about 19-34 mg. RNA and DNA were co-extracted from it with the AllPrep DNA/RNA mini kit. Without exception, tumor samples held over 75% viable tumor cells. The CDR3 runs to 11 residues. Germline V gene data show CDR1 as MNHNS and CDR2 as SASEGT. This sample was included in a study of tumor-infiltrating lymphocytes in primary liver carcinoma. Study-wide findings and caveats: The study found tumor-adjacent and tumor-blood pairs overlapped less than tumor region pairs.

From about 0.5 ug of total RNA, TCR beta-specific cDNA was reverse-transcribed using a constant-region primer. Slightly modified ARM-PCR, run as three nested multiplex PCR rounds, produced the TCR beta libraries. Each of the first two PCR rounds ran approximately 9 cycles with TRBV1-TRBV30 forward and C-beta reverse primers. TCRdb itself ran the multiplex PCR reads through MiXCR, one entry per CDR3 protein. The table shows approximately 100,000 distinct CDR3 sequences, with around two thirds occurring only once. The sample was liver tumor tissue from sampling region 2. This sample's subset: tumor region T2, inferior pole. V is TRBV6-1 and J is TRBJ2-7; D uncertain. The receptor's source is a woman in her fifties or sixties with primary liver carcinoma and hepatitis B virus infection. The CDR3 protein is CATSESREQYF. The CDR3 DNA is TGTGCCACCAGTGAATCACGCGAGCAGTACTTC.